This T cell receptor beta chain was sequenced during a study of blood T cell repertoires in COVID-19. Study as a whole: Italy, Spain and the United States were the sources of the convalescent and acute COVID-19 samples. T cells, B-cell-depleted T cells, or PBMCs provided the cDNA or gDNA that served as material.

Authors' analysis steps: Amplification with reference gene primers provided the estimates of nucleated cell counts. Clones were read by immunoSEQ multiplex PCR, and TCRdb kept only the in-frame ones, dropping some. V, J and clone size derive from that table, while D and trimming were established from the DNA sequence. This table has under 450,000 clones, approximately 91% appearing once. Seattle patients were enrolled while actively infected and followed longitudinally. The V and J ends lost 6 bases and 12 bases, in that order; junction bases with no gene match: 5. Germline loops: CDR1 MDHEN, CDR2 SYDVKM. This CDR3 spans 12 amino acids.

The receptor was derived from a woman between 35 and 50 years old with COVID-19, enrolled during active disease. The rearrangement uses TRBV28 and TRBJ2-7; 13 bases match TRBD2. Sequencing was done on a sample of peripheral blood. The CDR3 region is CASSVGLAGLYF. The CDR3 DNA sequence: TGTGCCAGCAGCGTGGGACTAGCGGGACTGTACTTC.